The 31 T cell receptor beta chains reported below all come from one sample, sequenced in a study of cytomegalovirus exposure and HLA in healthy donors. TCRdb's table, derived via immunoSEQ multiplex PCR, lists solely in-frame clones and lacks some. The sample includes approximately 220,000 clones, around four fifths seen only once; the top ten take about an eighth. Sequences were obtained from PBMCs. The receptors come from a woman aged 25 to 39 in good health and CMV-seropositive.

The rearrangement links TRBV5-1 to TRBJ1-3; maybe TRBD1 (5 bases). There are 15 residues in the CDR3. With 1 base removed from V and 3 bases from J, the gap between germline ends came to 11 bases. Germline V CDR1 and CDR2: SGHRS, YFSETQ. The CDR3 region has the DNA TGCGCCAGCAGCTTGACAGGAATCGATGGAAACACCATATATTTT. Translating gives CASSLTGIDGNTIYF.

This clone was seen ten or more times. The chain uses TRBV30 and TRBJ2-7; 8 bases are shared with TRBD2. This CDR3 is built from 14 residues. Germline CDR1 reads GTSNPN; CDR2 reads SVGIG (reference sequence). V lost 4 bases and J lost 4; bases outside the gene matches: 9. The CDR3 nucleotides are TGTGCCTGGAATCGTGGGACTAGTACGTACGAGCAGTACTTC. It codes for CAWNRGTSTYEQYF. The full variable domain, rest sourced from reference TRBV30 and TRBJ2-7, is SQTIHQWPATLVQPVGSPLSLECTVEGTSNPNLYWYRQAAGRGLQLLFYSVGIGQISSEVPQNLSASRPQDRQFILSSKKLLLSDSGFYLCAWNRGTSTYEQYFGPGTRLTVT.

The rearrangement joins TRBV6-1 to TRBJ1-5; no clear D. The V gene's germline CDR1 is MNHNS and CDR2 SASEGT. V was pared by 0 bases and J by 7 bases, with 13 bases between. The CDR3 covers 15 residues. The CDR3: CASSEALAGWQPQHF. The CDR3 DNA reads TGTGCCAGCAGTGAAGCGCTCGCCGGATGGCAGCCCCAGCATTTT.

This clone is a singleton in its sample. This sequence joins TRBV28 and TRBJ2-2; D is ambiguous. The CDR3 length is 14 residues. Trimming removed 4 bases from V and 5 bases from J, with 11 bases in between. CDR1 and CDR2 from the germline V gene are MDHEN and SYDVKM. CDR3 residues: CASSSYRVTGELFF. For the CDR3, the DNA is TGTGCCAGCAGTTCATACCGCGTGACCGGGGAGCTGTTTTTT.

This rearrangement joins TRBV5-4 to TRBJ1-2; no definite D call. V was pared by 4 bases and J by 0 bases, with 10 bases between. Germline loops: CDR1 SGHNT, CDR2 YYREEE (reference sequence). The CDR3 sequence is 14 residues long. The CDR3 loop is CASSPNPSNYGYTF. The DNA for the CDR3 is TGTGCCAGCAGCCCCAATCCCTCTAACTATGGCTACACCTTC. Full variable domain (remainder filled in from reference TRBV5-4 and TRBJ1-2): ETGVTQSPTHLIKTRGQQVTLRCSSQSGHNTVSWYQQALGQGPQFIFQYYREEENGRGNFPPRFSGLQFPNYSSELNVNALELDDSALYLCASSPNPSNYGYTFGSGTRLTVV.

This chain joins TRBV7-9 and TRBJ2-7; D perhaps matches TRBD2 (5 bases). This CDR3 contains 15 residues. With 4 bases removed from V and 2 bases from J, the gap between germline ends came to 15 bases. Germline V CDR1 and CDR2: SEHNR, FQNEAQ (reference sequence). The CDR3 DNA follows: TGTGCCAGCAGCTCAGCGGACCGTACTCCCTACGAGCAGTACTTC. It specifies CASSSADRTPYEQYF.

This chain's CDR3 is CASSRTGASEGEQYF. Written as DNA, the CDR3 is TGTGCCAGCAGCCGGACAGGGGCCTCCGAGGGCGAGCAGTACTTC. This rearrangement joins TRBV11-2 to TRBJ2-7, with 9 nucleotides matching TRBD1. The V and J ends lost 5 bases and 6 bases, in that order; junction bases with no gene match: 11. The CDR3 contains 15 residues. Germline-derived CDR1 and CDR2 are SGHAT and FQNNGV.

V gene TRBV6-6 combines with J gene TRBJ2-3, with a weak D call TRBD2 (5 bases). CDR3 size: 15 residues. Trimming removed 2 bases at V and 0 bases at J, with 9 bases between. The V gene's germline CDR1 is MNHNY and CDR2 SVGAGI (reference sequence). As DNA, the CDR3 is TGTGCCAGCAGTTACCTGGGGAGAAGCACAGATACGCAGTATTTT. Its translation is CASSYLGRSTDTQYF.

The chain employs TRBV10-3 and TRBJ2-1; D is perhaps TRBD1 (6 bases). From germline, CDR1 is ENHRY and CDR2 SYGVKD. Trimming pared 2 bases from V and 5 bases from J, leaving 10 bases between. The CDR3 totals 14 residues. CDR3 DNA: TGTGCCATCAGTGAGGTCGAGGGGGACAATGAGCAGTTCTTC. Translating it yields CAISEVEGDNEQFF.

The chain employs TRBV6-5 and TRBJ2-7, with D possibly TRBD1 on 6 matching bases. Deletions cut 0 bases from V and 2 bases from J, with 11 bases between. Germline V gives CDR1 MNHEY, CDR2 SVGAGI. The CDR3 runs to 15 residues. The chain's CDR3 is CASSYSAGAPYEQYF. Written as DNA, the CDR3 is TGTGCCAGCAGTTACTCCGCAGGGGCCCCCTACGAGCAGTACTTC.

The rearrangement uses TRBV5-4 and TRBJ2-7; D is unresolved. This CDR3 is 13 amino acids long. The V end lost 2 bases, the J end lost 0 bases, and 6 bases lay between the germline ends. Germline V CDR1 and CDR2: SGHNT, YYREEE (reference sequence). CDR3 protein: CASSFFGSYEQYF. For the CDR3, the DNA is TGTGCCAGCAGCTTTTTCGGCTCCTACGAGCAGTACTTC.

The rearrangement uses TRBV19 and TRBJ2-1; D gene unclear. The CDR3 runs 11 residues. V lost 5 bases and J 5 bases, leaving 4 bases between the germline ends. From germline, CDR1 is LNHDA and CDR2 SQIVND (reference sequence). The CDR3 DNA reads TGTGCCAGTAGTCAACACAATGAGCAGTTCTTC. Translation gives CASSQHNEQFF.

A single count supports this clone. The gene calls are TRBV30 and TRBJ2-3; D is perhaps TRBD2 (5 bases). Looked up from germline, CDR1 is GTSNPN and CDR2 is SVGIG (reference sequence). The V and J ends lost 2 bases and 5 bases respectively, with 14 bases between them. The CDR3 extends over 14 amino acids. The CDR3 sequence is CAWSYEGVRDTQYF. The CDR3 DNA sequence: TGTGCCTGGAGTTATGAGGGAGTCAGAGATACGCAGTATTTT.

This clone was seen just once. The rearrangement joins TRBV11-2 to TRBJ1-2; TRBD1 matches 7 bases. The trim removed 5 bases at V and 4 bases at J, leaving 16 bases unmatched. This CDR3 comprises 17 residues. Germline values: CDR1 SGHAT, CDR2 FQNNGV. CDR3 sequence reads: CASSPSSSTGATYGYTF. The CDR3 bases are TGTGCCAGCAGCCCCAGCAGTTCCACAGGGGCTACCTATGGCTACACCTTC. Variable domain in full (rest from reference TRBV11-2 and TRBJ1-2): EAGVAQSPRYKIIEKRQSVAFWCNPISGHATLYWYQQILGQGPKLLIQFQNNGVVDDSQLPKDRFSAERLKGVDSTLKIQPAKLEDSAVYLCASSPSSSTGATYGYTFGSGTRLTVV.

This sequence joins TRBV30 and TRBJ1-1, with D uncertain. This CDR3 is built from 11 residues. Between the trimmed V and J ends, which lost 5 bases and 5 bases, there was a span of 9 bases. The V gene's germline CDR1 is GTSNPN and CDR2 SVGIG (reference sequence). The CDR3 spells CAWAWATEAFF. CDR3 sequence (DNA): TGTGCCTGGGCCTGGGCGACTGAAGCTTTCTTT.

This rearrangement joins TRBV9 to TRBJ1-1, with D unresolved. V was clipped by 4 bases and J by 6 bases, with 10 bases between them. This CDR3 comprises 12 residues. Germline CDR1 SGDLS, CDR2 YYNGEE. The CDR3 here is CASSRTSSEAFF. The CDR3 region has the DNA TGTGCCAGCAGCCGTACAAGTTCTGAAGCTTTCTTT.

V gene TRBV27 combines with J gene TRBJ2-3; 9 nucleotides line up with TRBD1. The trim removed 2 bases at V and 1 base at J, leaving 1 base unmatched. This CDR3 has 15 residues. Germline V lookup: CDR1 MNHEY, CDR2 SMNVEV (reference sequence). This CDR3 is CASSLDRGGTDTQYF. In nucleotides, the CDR3 is TGTGCCAGCAGTTTAGACAGGGGGGGCACAGATACGCAGTATTTT.

The chain combines TRBV7-9 with TRBJ1-1; D unclear. Trimming pared 1 base from V and 7 bases from J, leaving 10 bases between. The CDR3 runs to 13 residues. From germline, CDR1 is SEHNR and CDR2 FQNEAQ (reference sequence). The CDR3 sequence: CASSLDPRREAFF. CDR3 in DNA: TGTGCCAGCAGCTTAGACCCTAGGCGTGAAGCTTTCTTT.

CDR3 amino acids: CASSQQPGTFNEQYF. The CDR3 DNA reads TGTGCCAGCAGCCAACAACCCGGGACTTTTAACGAGCAGTACTTC. The V call is TRBV7-3, the J call TRBJ2-7, with D maybe TRBD2 (6 bases). Germline V gene data show CDR1 as SGHTA and CDR2 as FQGTGA. The CDR3 contains 15 residues. Trimming removed 5 bases at V and 5 bases at J, with 19 bases between.

The chain carries TRBV29-1 and TRBJ1-2; 11 bases fit TRBD1. CDR3 length: 14 amino acids. The junction had 8 bases not matched to a gene; V was cut back by 0 bases and J by 11 bases. Germline lookup yields CDR1 SQVTM and CDR2 ANQGSEA. CDR3 residues: CSVEDLDRGPSYTF. The DNA of the CDR3 is TGCAGCGTTGAAGATCTGGACAGGGGGCCCTCTTACACCTTC.

The chain carries TRBV6-5 and TRBJ2-1; 7 bases fit TRBD1. This CDR3 contains 11 residues. The germline V gene has CDR1 MNHEY and CDR2 SVGAGI. The DNA of the CDR3 is TGTGCGGGTGGAAGACAGGGTGAGCAGTTCTTC. Residues: CAGGRQGEQFF.

The J gene is TRBJ2-1, the V gene TRBV29-1, with 14 positions matching TRBD2. The length of the CDR3 is 20 residues. In germline, CDR1 is SQVTM, CDR2 ANQGSEA. Trimming at V came to 0 bases and at J to 1 base, leaving 11 bases not matched to a gene. The CDR3 region has the DNA TGCAGCGTTGAAGATCTTACGGGACTAGCGGGAGAGTGGTCCTACAATGAGCAGTTCTTC. Its protein product is CSVEDLTGLAGEWSYNEQFF.

This chain links TRBV15 with TRBJ1-5, with 9 bases lining up with TRBD1. Germline CDR1 is LNHNV and CDR2 is YYDKDF (reference sequence). V gave up 0 bases and J gave up 9 bases; unmatched junction bases: 12. The CDR3 has 17 amino acids. In nucleotides, the CDR3 is TGTGCCACCAGCAGAGATTATGGGACAGGGTCGGAAATGCCCCAGCATTTT. It yields the protein CATSRDYGTGSEMPQHF.

V and J are TRBV15 and TRBJ2-1; D unclear. Germline V gives CDR1 LNHNV, CDR2 YYDKDF (reference sequence). The CDR3 spans 14 residues. The V and J ends lost 5 bases and 9 bases respectively, with 17 bases between them. The CDR3 is CATSAGGSFGEQFF. In DNA, the CDR3 is TGTGCCACCAGCGCTGGTGGAAGTTTTGGTGAGCAGTTCTTC.

The chain links TRBV5-1 to TRBJ2-7, with 10 bases fitting TRBD2. CDR3 length equals 15 residues. Germline V gene sequence: CDR1 SGHRS, CDR2 YFSETQ. With V trimmed by 4 bases and J by 2 bases, 6 bases remained unmatched. The CDR3 DNA sequence: TGCGCCAGCAGCCCAGCCGGGACTAGCGCCTACGAGCAGTACTTC. It translates to CASSPAGTSAYEQYF.

The rearrangement uses TRBV27 and TRBJ1-2; 7 bases are shared with TRBD1. V shed 8 bases, J shed 6 bases, and the junction held 15 bases outside the gene matches. Germline CDR1 MNHEY, CDR2 SMNVEV (reference sequence). The CDR3 runs to 15 residues. The CDR3 reads CASSSGGTAYNGYTF. For the CDR3, the DNA is TGTGCCAGCTCATCAGGGGGGACGGCTTACAATGGCTACACCTTC.

This rearrangement joins TRBV4-1 to TRBJ2-7; 12 positions match TRBD2. CDR3 size: 15 residues. Per the germline V gene, CDR1 is MGHRA and CDR2 is YSYEKL. The V and J ends lost 5 bases and 5 bases, in that order; junction bases with no gene match: 7. The CDR3, as DNA: TGCGCCAGCAGCAACGGACTAGCGGGGAACCACGAGCAGTACTTC. Residues: CASSNGLAGNHEQYF.

The genes are TRBV4-1 and TRBJ2-7; D is ambiguous. Between the trimmed V and J ends, which lost 1 base and 2 bases, there was a span of 9 bases. This CDR3 has 14 amino acids. In germline, CDR1 is MGHRA, CDR2 YSYEKL. The CDR3 coding sequence is TGCGCCAGCAGCCAAGCGACGGTAACCTACGAGCAGTACTTC. Translating it yields CASSQATVTYEQYF.

J is TRBJ2-2 and V is TRBV9, with D possibly matching TRBD1 (6 bases). V was pared by 4 bases and J by 5 bases, with 12 bases between. Germline values: CDR1 SGDLS, CDR2 YYNGEE. CDR3 length: 14 amino acids. CDR3 bases: TGTGCCAGCAGCTCATACAGGGAGACCGGGGAGCTGTTTTTT. It codes for CASSSYRETGELFF.

Notes on this clone: A far bigger clonotype differs at one base, so this is likely a read error. This chain connects TRBV29-1 to TRBJ2-7; TRBD2 matches at 8 bases. CDR3 length equals 15 residues. The germline CDR1 and CDR2 sequences are SQVTM and ANQGSEA. Trimming at V came to 0 bases and at J to 7 bases, leaving 11 bases not matched to a gene. The CDR3 here is CSVEDLTGGPNEQYF. CDR3 coding DNA: TGCAGCGTTGAAGATCTGACGGGAGGGCCAAATGAGCAGTACTTC.

This chain uses TRBV30 with TRBJ1-1; D remains ambiguous. Trimming left V 1 base short and J 1 base short, with 7 bases between. From germline, CDR1 is GTSNPN and CDR2 SVGIG (reference sequence). The CDR3 length is 13 residues. The CDR3 nucleotides read TGTGCCTGGAGTGACAGAACGAACACTGAAGCTTTCTTT. This translates into CAWSDRTNTEAFF. Full variable domain (remainder filled in from reference TRBV30 and TRBJ1-1): SQTIHQWPATLVQPVGSPLSLECTVEGTSNPNLYWYRQAAGRGLQLLFYSVGIGQISSEVPQNLSASRPQDRQFILSSKKLLLSDSGFYLCAWSDRTNTEAFFGQGTRLTVV.